The source of this TCR beta chain is a study of blood T cell repertoires in COVID-19. Study information: T cells, B-cell-depleted T cells, or PBMCs provided the cDNA or gDNA that served as material.

The protocol was immunoSEQ multiplex PCR, while the TCRdb copy is restricted to in-frame clones and leaves out a portion. The sample records under 45,000 clones, 70% to 90% being singletons. The sequenced material came from peripheral blood. This receptor was taken from a man aged 55 to 70 with active COVID-19.

For the CDR3, the DNA is TGTGCCAGCAGCAAGGACAGCCTAAAGAATCAGCCCCAGCATTTT. It translates to CASSKDSLKNQPQHF. The chain links TRBV2 to TRBJ1-5; tentatively, D is TRBD1 (6 bases). Deletions cut 6 bases from V and 4 bases from J, with 16 bases between. CDR1 and CDR2 from the germline V gene are SNHLY and FYNNEI. This CDR3 region has 15 residues.